This TCR beta chain was recorded in a study of blood T cells in healthy people across ages. Whole-study findings and limits: Aged donors had fewer naive CD4+ cells and lower diversity than long-lived donors. Changes seen in expanded clonotypes were possibly confounded by donor CMV status left unknown.

Sample-barcoded 5' priming and a J-beta primer mix drove a second PCR of about 6 to 11 cycles. TCRdb re-analysed the 5' RACE reads in MiXCR, keeping a single row per CDR3 protein. The profile shows about 640,000 distinct CDR3 sequences, around three fifths of them singletons. The CDR3 loop spans 15 amino acids. Germline trimming cut 2 bases from V and 7 bases from J; bases unmatched to any gene: 6. Germline CDR1 MNHEY, CDR2 SVGAGI. The table lists this clonotype with a few counts. Its target is not known. Source material: blood. The chain combines TRBV6-5 with TRBJ2-1; 9 bases line up with TRBD1. This TCR came from a man between 60 and 75 years old in good health. The CDR3 DNA is TGTGCCAGCAGTTACGAACAGGGGGCGGGGAATGAGCAGTTCTTC. This encodes CASSYEQGAGNEQFF.